This TCR beta chain appears in the sequencing data of a study of blood T cell repertoires in COVID-19. Sequencing was performed with immunoSEQ multiplex PCR; in TCRdb, only in-frame clones are kept and a portion is missing. The sample has 140,000 to 150,000 clones; about nine tenths are singletons. Assignments of participants to cohorts depended upon their own reported clinical history. This clone was counted only a few times. The clonotype originates from a man between 60 and 70 years old who had recovered from COVID-19. The sample was PBMCs or T cells enriched from blood (not recorded which).

The CDR3 nucleotides are TGCAGCGTTACTGGACAGGGGGCATGGGGCTACACCTTC. Amino acids: CSVTGQGAWGYTF. This sequence joins TRBV29-1 and TRBJ1-2, with 11 bases fitting TRBD1. V was pared by 5 bases and J by 8 bases, with 7 bases of the junction left unmatched. The length of the CDR3 is 13 residues. The germline gives CDR1 SQVTM, CDR2 ANQGSEA.